Below are 5 T cell receptor beta chains sequenced from a single sample in a study of T cell responses to AZD1222 COVID-19 vaccine. Produced via immunoSEQ multiplex PCR; TCRdb's table is partial and in-frame only. The table records about 97,000 clones, 90% of them present only once. Sample: peripheral blood, taken on day 0 of AZD1222 vaccination. These receptors originate from an adult in good health.

This clone was recorded only once. The DNA for the CDR3 is TGTGCCAGCAGTGAAGCGGGGGGCCCGGGAGCCAATCAGCCCCAGCATTTT. Translating gives CASSEAGGPGANQPQHF. This chain joins TRBV2 and TRBJ1-5; a weak D match, TRBD1 (6 bases). CDR1 is SNHLY, CDR2 FYNNEI, per germline. The ends were cut back, 0 bases at V and 3 bases at J, with 15 bases in the middle. This CDR3 region has 17 residues.

The chain uses TRBV3-1 (or the pseudogene TRBV3-2) and TRBJ2-3; D perhaps matches TRBD2 (6 bases). The V gene lost 8 bases and the J gene lost 3 bases, with 12 bases spanning the gap. This CDR3 spans 13 amino acids. The V gene's germline CDR1 is LGHDT and CDR2 YNNKEL (reference sequence). CDR3: CASDRGGTDTQYF. CDR3 sequence (DNA): TGTGCCAGCGACCGGGGAGGTACAGATACGCAGTATTTT.

The chain employs TRBV11-2 and TRBJ1-1; D is unresolved. This CDR3 comprises 15 residues. Germline V gene data show CDR1 as SGHAT and CDR2 as FQNNGV. Trimming took 1 base from V and 1 from J, leaving 10 bases between them. This CDR3 reads CASSLGGSPNTEAFF. The CDR3 region has the DNA TGTGCCAGCAGCTTAGGAGGGAGCCCGAACACTGAAGCTTTCTTT.

This clone rates as medium-sized (0.01 to 0.1%). The J gene is TRBJ2-1, the V gene TRBV7-9; the match to TRBD2 covers 9 bases. Germline V lookup: CDR1 SEHNR, CDR2 FQNEAQ (reference sequence). The CDR3 spans 18 residues. Trimming cost V 5 bases and J 7 bases; bases outside gene matches: 18. CDR3 coding DNA: TGTGCCAGCAGCCCGCCCTGGGGGAGAGCGGGGGGCCTAAATGAGCAGTTCTTC. Its translation is CASSPPWGRAGGLNEQFF.

This rearrangement joins TRBV28 to TRBJ2-7, with 7 bases aligning to TRBD1. The J segment lost 5 bases and the V segment lost 3 bases, leaving 4 bases of the junction unmatched. The length of the CDR3 is 13 residues. Per germline, CDR1 MDHEN and CDR2 SYDVKM. The CDR3 DNA is TGTGCCAGCAGTTTGAACAGGGGTGACGAGCAGTACTTC. Amino acid sequence: CASSLNRGDEQYF.